A single sample is the source of the 10 T cell receptor beta chains below, sequenced in a study of long-term antiretroviral therapy in people with HIV. Sequencing used immunoSEQ v3.0 at survey level. Sequencing was performed with immunoSEQ multiplex PCR; in TCRdb, only in-frame clones are kept and a portion is missing. The sample has about 30,000 clones, around 93% seen once; the top ten hold around 3%. Sequenced material: unsorted PBMCs, taken about 7.4 years after starting antiretroviral therapy. The receptors derive from a man aged 45-65 years with HIV.

This chain links TRBV27 with TRBJ2-7, with 10 bases fitting TRBD1. J lost 6 bases, V lost 6 bases, and 5 bases had no gene match. The CDR3 length is 13 residues. The germline gives CDR1 MNHEY, CDR2 SMNVEV (reference sequence). In DNA form, the CDR3 reads TGTGCCAGCAGCTATGGGACAGGGGCCGAGCAGTACTTC. Protein product: CASSYGTGAEQYF.

This chain connects TRBV7-9 to TRBJ1-2; 8 nucleotides match TRBD1. Trimming took 1 base from V and 5 from J; bases not matched to a gene: 0. Germline V gives CDR1 SEHNR, CDR2 FQNEAQ (reference sequence). CDR3 length: 13 residues. The CDR3 loop is CASSLGQGYGYTF. CDR3 nucleotide sequence: TGTGCCAGCAGCTTAGGACAGGGGTATGGCTACACCTTC. The whole variable domain, remainder taken from reference TRBV7-9 and TRBJ1-2, is DTGVSQNPRHKITKRGQNVTFRCDPISEHNRLYWYRQTLGQGPEFLTYFQNEAQLEKSRLLSDRFSAERPKGSFSTLEIQRTEQGDSAMYLCASSLGQGYGYTFGSGTRLTVV.

This chain uses TRBV9 with TRBJ2-2; a weak D match, TRBD1 (6 bases). The V gene lost 0 bases and the J gene lost 2 bases, with 20 bases spanning the gap. The germline V gene has CDR1 SGDLS and CDR2 YYNGEE. The CDR3 is 19 amino acids. CDR3 in amino acids: CASSVVPLTGQINTGELFF. The CDR3, as DNA: TGTGCCAGCAGCGTAGTTCCCCTCACCGGACAGATTAACACCGGGGAGCTGTTTTTT.

V and J are TRBV4-2 and TRBJ2-2, with 7 bases fitting TRBD2. Germline loops: CDR1 LGHNA, CDR2 YNFKEQ. The trim removed 1 base at V and 6 bases at J, leaving 20 bases unmatched. CDR3 size: 20 residues. The CDR3 loop reads CASSQGGASQTSWISGELFF. The CDR3 nucleotides read TGTGCCAGCAGCCAAGGCGGCGCTTCTCAGACTAGCTGGATCTCCGGGGAGCTGTTTTTT.

V is TRBV11-2 and J is TRBJ2-7; D is undetermined. Germline-derived CDR1 and CDR2 are SGHAT and FQNNGV. The CDR3 loop spans 14 amino acids. V was cut by 0 bases and J by 0 bases, with 6 bases left in between. CDR3 sequence: CASSLDPSSYEQYF. The DNA of the CDR3 is TGTGCCAGCAGCTTAGATCCTAGCTCCTACGAGCAGTACTTC.

The chain has TRBV11-3 and TRBJ2-6; tentative D call: TRBD1 (6 bases). This CDR3 contains 15 residues. Germline V lookup: CDR1 SGHNT, CDR2 YENEEA. V lost 5 bases and J lost 0, with 8 bases in between. This CDR3 reads CASSPGASGANVLTF. The CDR3 coding sequence is TGTGCCAGCAGCCCAGGGGCCTCTGGGGCCAACGTCCTGACTTTC.

V is TRBV9 and J is TRBJ1-6; 9 positions agree with TRBD1. The germline gives CDR1 SGDLS, CDR2 YYNGEE. V trimming: 3 bases; J trimming: 8 bases; junction bases outside the gene matches: 3. CDR3 length: 14 residues. This CDR3 is CASSATGGDSPLHF. CDR3 nucleotides: TGTGCCAGCAGCGCCACAGGGGGCGATTCACCCCTCCACTTT. Full variable domain (remainder filled in from reference TRBV9 and TRBJ1-6): DSGVTQTPKHLITATGQRVTLRCSPRSGDLSVYWYQQSLDQGLQFLIQYYNGEERAKGNILERFSAQQFPDLHSELNLSSLELGDSALYFCASSATGGDSPLHFGNGTRLTVT.

The CDR3 loop is CASSFEHNEQFF. CDR3 in DNA: TGTGCCAGCAGCTTCGAACACAATGAGCAGTTCTTC. The chain uses TRBV5-8 and TRBJ2-1, with D unresolved. The germline V and J ends were trimmed by 2 bases and 5 bases, with 5 bases remaining between them. Germline loops: CDR1 SGHTS, CDR2 YDEGEE. The CDR3 has 12 residues.

The chain is built from TRBV25-1 and TRBJ2-1; possible D gene TRBD2, 6 bases. Deletions cut 5 bases from V and 12 bases from J, with 14 bases between. CDR3 length: 12 amino acids. The germline V gene encodes CDR1 MGHDK and CDR2 SYGVNS. Here the CDR3 reads CASSFLDYLQFF. CDR3 DNA sequence: TGTGCCAGCAGTTTTTTGGACTACCTGCAGTTCTTC.

This sequence joins TRBV5-4 and TRBJ1-6; TRBD1 aligns across 8 bases. The ends lost 0 bases at V and 7 bases at J; junction bases unmatched: 3. The germline V gene has CDR1 SGHNT and CDR2 YYREEE (reference sequence). The CDR3 runs 15 residues. CDR3 in DNA: TGTGCCAGCAGCTTGGGGACAGGGTGGAATTCACCCCTCCACTTT. This codes for CASSLGTGWNSPLHF.